Included here is one T cell receptor (beta chain) sequence, with context. Using immunoSEQ multiplex PCR, the repertoire was profiled, and TCRdb retains in-frame clones only, with some absent. The table lists about 82,000 clones, over 90% of them singletons. The data were taken from a study of technical replicates of blood from a handful of donors. Germline values: CDR1 SGHVS, CDR2 FNYEAQ. V lost 3 bases and J 5 bases, leaving 17 bases between the germline ends. The CDR3 contains 16 residues. The specimen was T cells isolated from PBMCs. V gene TRBV7-6 combines with J gene TRBJ2-1; tentatively, D is TRBD1 (6 bases). The TCR was taken from a human donor in good health. The CDR3 DNA sequence: TGTGCCAGCAGCTTTCCCGGTGGGGGCGGGCACAATGAGCAGTTCTTC. Protein: CASSFPGGGGHNEQFF.